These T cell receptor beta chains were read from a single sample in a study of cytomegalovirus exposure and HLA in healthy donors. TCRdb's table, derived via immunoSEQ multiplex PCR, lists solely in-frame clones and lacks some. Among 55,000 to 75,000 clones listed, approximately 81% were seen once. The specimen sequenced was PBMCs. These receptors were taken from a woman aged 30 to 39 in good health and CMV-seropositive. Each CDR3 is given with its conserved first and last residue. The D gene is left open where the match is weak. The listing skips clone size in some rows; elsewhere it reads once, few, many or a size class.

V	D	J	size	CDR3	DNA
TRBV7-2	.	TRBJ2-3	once	CASRADTDTQYF	TGTGCCAGCAGGGCAGACACAGATACGCAGTATTTT
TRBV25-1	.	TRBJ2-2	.	CASSESGQASGELFF	TGTGCCAGCAGTGAATCCGGCCAGGCCAGCGGGGAGCTGTTTTTT
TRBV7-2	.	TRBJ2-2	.	CASSLVRATNTGELFF	TGTGCCAGCAGCTTAGTGAGGGCTACGAACACCGGGGAGCTGTTTTTT
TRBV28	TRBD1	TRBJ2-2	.	CASKRQGTGELFF	TGTGCCAGCAAACGACAGGGGACCGGGGAGCTGTTTTTT
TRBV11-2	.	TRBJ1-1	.	CASSPRGTEAFF	TGTGCCAGCAGCCCCCGGGGGACTGAAGCTTTCTTT
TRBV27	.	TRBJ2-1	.	CASRPWENNEQFF	TGTGCCAGCCGCCCGTGGGAGAACAATGAGCAGTTCTTC
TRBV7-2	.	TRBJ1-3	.	CASSLGAAPGAIYF	TGTGCCAGCAGCTTAGGAGCGGCGCCGGGGGCCATATATTTT
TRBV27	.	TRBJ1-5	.	CASSFARNQPQHF	TGTGCCAGCAGTTTCGCCAGAAACCAGCCCCAGCATTTT
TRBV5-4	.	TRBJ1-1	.	CASSREAGIRMNTEAFF	TGTGCCAGCAGCCGCGAGGCGGGTATTCGCATGAACACTGAAGCTTTCTTT
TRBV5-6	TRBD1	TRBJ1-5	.	CASSRTGTGRNQPQHF	TGTGCCAGCAGCCGAACCGGGACAGGGAGGAATCAGCCCCAGCATTTT
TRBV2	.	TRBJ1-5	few	CASSSWTDQPQHF	TGTGCCAGCAGTTCCTGGACAGATCAGCCCCAGCATTTT
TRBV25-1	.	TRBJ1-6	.	CASSEFRGTGGDPLHF	TGTGCCAGCAGTGAATTCCGGGGGACGGGAGGGGATCCCCTCCACTTT
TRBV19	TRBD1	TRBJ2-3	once	CASSHAGQVYYTDTQYF	TGTGCCAGTAGTCATGCGGGACAGGTTTACTACACAGATACGCAGTATTTT
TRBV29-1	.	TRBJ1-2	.	CSVGLLRTF	TGCAGCGTTGGGCTCCTCAGGACCTTC
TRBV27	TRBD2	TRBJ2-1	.	CASSPGTSANEQFF	TGTGCCAGCAGCCCCGGGACTAGCGCAAATGAGCAGTTCTTC
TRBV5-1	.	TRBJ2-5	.	CASSFLQGQETQYF	TGCGCCAGCAGCTTTCTCCAGGGACAAGAGACCCAGTACTTC
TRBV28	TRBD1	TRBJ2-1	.	CASSLHGTGGREQFF	TGTGCCAGCAGTTTACACGGGACAGGGGGACGTGAGCAGTTCTTC
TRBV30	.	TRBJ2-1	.	CAWRMTRRSGEQFF	TGTGCCTGGAGGATGACTAGAAGGAGTGGGGAGCAGTTCTTC
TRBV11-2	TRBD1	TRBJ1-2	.	CASSFNTGGYGYTF	TGTGCCAGCAGCTTTAACACAGGGGGGTATGGCTACACCTTC
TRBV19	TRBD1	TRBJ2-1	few	CASGRQGINEQFF	TGTGCCAGTGGTAGACAGGGTATCAATGAGCAGTTCTTC
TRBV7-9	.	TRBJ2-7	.	CASSLGPSYEQYF	TGTGCCAGCAGCTTAGGCCCTAGCTACGAGCAGTACTTC
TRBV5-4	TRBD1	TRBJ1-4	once	CASSLGRDRNEKLFF	TGTGCCAGCAGCTTGGGCCGGGACAGAAATGAAAAACTGTTTTTT
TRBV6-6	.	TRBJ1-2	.	CAILHRANYGYTF	TGTGCCATTTTACACAGGGCCAACTATGGCTACACCTTC
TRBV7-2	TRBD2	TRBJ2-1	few	CASSLRLAGPYNEQFF	TGTGCCAGCAGCTTGAGACTAGCGGGCCCCTACAATGAGCAGTTCTTC
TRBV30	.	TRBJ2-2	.	CAWSLMVATPGELLF	TGTGCCTGGAGCCTAATGGTAGCAACCCCCGGGGAGCTGCTTTTT
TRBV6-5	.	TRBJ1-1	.	CASSLQGGEAFF	TGTGCCAGCAGCCTACAGGGTGGTGAAGCTTTCTTT
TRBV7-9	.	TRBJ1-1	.	CASSLLAGQNTEAFF	TGTGCCAGCAGCTTACTCGCAGGGCAGAACACTGAAGCTTTCTTT
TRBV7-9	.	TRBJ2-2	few	CASSKGRERTGELFF	TGTGCCAGCAGCAAGGGACGGGAGAGGACCGGGGAGCTGTTTTTT
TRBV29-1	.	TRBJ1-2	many	CSAAPQGSYGYTF	TGCAGCGCCGCCCCGCAGGGGTCCTATGGCTACACCTTC
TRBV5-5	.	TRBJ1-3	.	CASSLVRGFSGNTIYF	TGTGCCAGCAGCTTGGTGCGGGGCTTCTCTGGAAACACCATATATTTT
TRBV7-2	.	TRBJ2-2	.	CASSFVGTTNTGELFF	TGTGCCAGCAGCTTTGTCGGGACAACGAACACCGGGGAGCTGTTTTTT
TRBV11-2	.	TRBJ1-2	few	CASSLGGNLYGYTF	TGTGCCAGCAGCTTAGGCGGGAACCTCTATGGCTACACCTTC
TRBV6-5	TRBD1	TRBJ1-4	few	CASSHGTGGKLFF	TGTGCCAGCAGTCATGGGACAGGGGGAAAACTGTTTTTT
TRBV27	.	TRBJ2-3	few	CASSPMGHRTDTQYF	TGTGCCAGCAGTCCTATGGGCCATCGCACAGATACGCAGTATTTT
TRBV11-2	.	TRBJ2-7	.	CASSFRGGYEQYF	TGTGCCAGCAGCTTCAGGGGTGGCTACGAGCAGTACTTC
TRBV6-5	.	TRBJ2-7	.	CASSSPRGSSYEQYF	TGTGCCAGCAGTTCCCCTAGGGGCAGCTCCTACGAGCAGTACTTC
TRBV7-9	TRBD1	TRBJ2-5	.	CASSPTGVQETQYF	TGTGCCAGCAGCCCTACAGGGGTCCAAGAGACCCAGTACTTC
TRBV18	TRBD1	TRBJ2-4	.	CASSPTGGGGNIQYF	TGTGCCAGCTCACCAACAGGGGGCGGTGGAAACATTCAGTACTTC
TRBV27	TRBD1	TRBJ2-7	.	CASSSPGQRYEQYF	TGTGCCAGCAGTTCCCCGGGACAGCGCTACGAGCAGTACTTC
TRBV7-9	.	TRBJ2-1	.	CASSPLRGRMSSYNEQFF	TGTGCCAGCAGCCCCCTCAGGGGAAGGATGAGCTCCTACAATGAGCAGTTCTTC
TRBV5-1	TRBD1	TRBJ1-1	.	CASSLGQGAGNTEAFF	TGCGCCAGCAGCTTGGGCCAGGGGGCAGGGAACACTGAAGCTTTCTTT
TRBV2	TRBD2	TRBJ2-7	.	CASNVAGTSDSYEQYF	TGTGCCAGCAACGTGGCAGGGACTAGCGACTCCTACGAGCAGTACTTC
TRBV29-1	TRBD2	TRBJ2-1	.	CSVGRLAGFNEQFF	TGCAGCGTTGGCCGACTAGCGGGATTCAATGAGCAGTTCTTC
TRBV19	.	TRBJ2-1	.	CASSMVGSSYNEQFF	TGTGCCAGTAGTATGGTGGGGAGCTCCTACAATGAGCAGTTCTTC
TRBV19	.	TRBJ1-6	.	CASSMQGDNSPLHF	TGTGCCAGTAGTATGCAGGGTGATAATTCACCCCTCCACTTT
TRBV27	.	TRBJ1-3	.	CASSLSVSSGNTIYF	TGTGCCAGCAGTTTATCCGTGAGCTCTGGAAACACCATATATTTT
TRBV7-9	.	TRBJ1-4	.	CASSLARDSNEKLFF	TGTGCCAGCAGCTTAGCGCGAGACAGTAATGAAAAACTGTTTTTT
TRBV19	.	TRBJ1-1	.	CASSIDLDRNTEAFF	TGTGCCAGTAGTATAGACCTGGACAGAAACACTGAAGCTTTCTTT
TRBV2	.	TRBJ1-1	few	CASSVPLANSLNTEAFF	TGTGCCAGCAGTGTGCCCCTTGCCAACTCGTTGAACACTGAAGCTTTCTTT
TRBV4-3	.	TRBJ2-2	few	CASSQEGGWSGELFF	TGCGCCAGCAGCCAAGAAGGAGGATGGAGCGGGGAGCTGTTTTTT
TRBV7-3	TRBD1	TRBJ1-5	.	CASSLRRTGRNNQPQHF	TGTGCCAGCAGCTTAAGGCGGACAGGGCGAAACAATCAGCCCCAGCATTTT
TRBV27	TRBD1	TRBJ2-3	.	CASSLGQVRTDTQYF	TGTGCCAGCAGTTTGGGACAGGTGCGGACAGATACGCAGTATTTT
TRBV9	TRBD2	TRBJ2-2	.	CASSVGAGVSTGELFF	TGTGCCAGCAGCGTAGGGGCGGGAGTTAGCACCGGGGAGCTGTTTTTT
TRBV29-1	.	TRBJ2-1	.	CSVEERARSYNEQFF	TGCAGCGTTGAAGAACGAGCACGCTCCTACAATGAGCAGTTCTTC
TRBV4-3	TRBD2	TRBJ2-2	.	CASSLVREGRNTGELFF	TGCGCCAGCAGCCTGGTGCGGGAGGGCCGGAACACCGGGGAGCTGTTTTTT
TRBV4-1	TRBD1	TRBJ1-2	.	CASSQWTGGYGYTF	TGCGCCAGCAGCCAATGGACAGGGGGCTATGGCTACACCTTC
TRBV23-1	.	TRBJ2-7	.	CASSRAQEQYF	TGCGCCAGCAGTCGGGCCCAAGAGCAGTACTTC